The source of this T cell receptor beta chain is a study of T cell repertoires in cytomegalovirus infection. The CDR3 is 14 amino acids. Germline assignment: CDR1 SGHNT and CDR2 YYREEE (reference sequence). The ends were cut back, 4 bases at V and 3 bases at J, with 13 bases in the middle. TCRdb fed the reads into MiXCR, producing one record per CDR3 protein. Among 200,000 or so distinct CDR3 sequences, about 21% were seen once, and the ten largest hold 2.5% to 3%. This chain links TRBV5-4 with TRBJ2-5, with no clear D. This clonotype was obtained from a human donor in good health (CMV status not recorded). Some clones in this sample may be carry-over from other donors' samples. The sequenced sample consisted of PBMCs. The CDR3 here is CASSTRAAKETQYF. DNA of the CDR3: TGTGCCAGCAGCACCCGGGCAGCCAAAGAGACCCAGTACTTC.